This T cell receptor (beta chain) appears in the sequencing data of a study of shared clonotypes between healthy human individuals. Germline loops: CDR1 SGHNT, CDR2 YYREEE (reference sequence). The CDR3 has 17 amino acids. J lost 4 bases, V lost 5 bases, and 10 bases had no gene match. The repertoire was sequenced with immunoSEQ multiplex PCR; TCRdb's copy has only in-frame clones and lacks some. The table records about 2.4 million clones, 80% to 95% of them present only once. The donor population consisted of healthy HIV-negative adults with no recent acute infections or vaccinations. This rearrangement joins TRBV5-4 to TRBJ2-1, with TRBD2 matching 12 bases. This receptor was identified in a young man in good health. Some clones in this sample may be carry-over from other donors' samples. The sequenced material came from naive CD4+ T cells from PBMCs. Documented subset: CD45RA+ positively selected. CDR3 in amino acids: CASSPTGTSGPYNEQFF. CDR3 DNA sequence: TGTGCCAGCAGTCCTACCGGGACTAGCGGGCCTTACAATGAGCAGTTCTTC.